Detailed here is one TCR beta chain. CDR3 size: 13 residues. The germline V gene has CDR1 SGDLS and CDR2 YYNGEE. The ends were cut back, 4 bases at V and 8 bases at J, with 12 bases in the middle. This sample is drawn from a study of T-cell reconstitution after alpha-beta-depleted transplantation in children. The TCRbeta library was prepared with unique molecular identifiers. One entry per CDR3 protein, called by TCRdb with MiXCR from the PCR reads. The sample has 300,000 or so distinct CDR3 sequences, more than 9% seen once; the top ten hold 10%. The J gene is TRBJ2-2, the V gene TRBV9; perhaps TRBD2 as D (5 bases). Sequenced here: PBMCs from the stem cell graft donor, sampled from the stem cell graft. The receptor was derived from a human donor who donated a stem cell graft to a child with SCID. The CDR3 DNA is TGTGCCAGCAGCCTAACGTCGGGGGGGGAGCTGTTTTTT. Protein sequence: CASSLTSGGELFF.